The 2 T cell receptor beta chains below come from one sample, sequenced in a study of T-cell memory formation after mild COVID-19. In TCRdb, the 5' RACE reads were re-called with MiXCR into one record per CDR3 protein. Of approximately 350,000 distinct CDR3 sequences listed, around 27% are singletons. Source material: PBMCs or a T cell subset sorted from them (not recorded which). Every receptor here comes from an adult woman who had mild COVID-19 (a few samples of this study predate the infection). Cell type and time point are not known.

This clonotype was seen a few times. CDR3 DNA sequence: TGTGCCAGCAGTTACTCTAGCGACACCGGGGAGCTGTTTTTT. Protein: CASSYSSDTGELFF. This chain links TRBV6-2 or TRBV6-3 with TRBJ2-2; weak D call: TRBD2 (5 bases). Trimming took 0 bases from V and 3 from J, leaving 5 bases between them. Germline V CDR1 and CDR2: MNHEY, SVGEGT. The length of the CDR3 is 14 residues.

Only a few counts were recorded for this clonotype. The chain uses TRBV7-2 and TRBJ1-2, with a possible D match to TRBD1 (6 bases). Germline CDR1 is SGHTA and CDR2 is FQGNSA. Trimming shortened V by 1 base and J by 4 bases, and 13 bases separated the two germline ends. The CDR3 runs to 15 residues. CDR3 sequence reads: CASSLVPGDVYGYTF. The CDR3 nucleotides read TGTGCCAGCAGCTTAGTCCCAGGGGACGTCTATGGCTACACCTTC.